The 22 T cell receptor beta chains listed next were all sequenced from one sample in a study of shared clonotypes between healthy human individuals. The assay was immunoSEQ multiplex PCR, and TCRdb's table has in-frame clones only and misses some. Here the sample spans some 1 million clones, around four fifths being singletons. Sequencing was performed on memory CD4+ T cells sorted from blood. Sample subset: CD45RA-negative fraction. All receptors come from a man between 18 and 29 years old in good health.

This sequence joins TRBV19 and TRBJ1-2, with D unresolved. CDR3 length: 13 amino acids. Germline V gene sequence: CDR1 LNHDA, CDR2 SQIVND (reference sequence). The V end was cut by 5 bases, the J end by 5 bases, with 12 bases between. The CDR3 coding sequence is TGTGCCAGTAGTGTCGGACCGCCGTATGGCTACACCTTC. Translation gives CASSVGPPYGYTF.

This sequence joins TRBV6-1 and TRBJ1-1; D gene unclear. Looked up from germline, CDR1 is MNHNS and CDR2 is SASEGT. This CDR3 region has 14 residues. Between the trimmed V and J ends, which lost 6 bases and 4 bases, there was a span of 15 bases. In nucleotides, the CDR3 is TGTGCCAGCAGGACCGGGGATAGTCGCACTGAAGCTTTCTTT. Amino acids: CASRTGDSRTEAFF.

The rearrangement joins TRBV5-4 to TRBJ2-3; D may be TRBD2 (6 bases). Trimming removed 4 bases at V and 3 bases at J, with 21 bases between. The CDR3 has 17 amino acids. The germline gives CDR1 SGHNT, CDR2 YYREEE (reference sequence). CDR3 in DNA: TGTGCCAGCAGCCCGCCGGGACTGGAGATCTCAACAGATACGCAGTATTTT. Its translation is CASSPPGLEISTDTQYF.

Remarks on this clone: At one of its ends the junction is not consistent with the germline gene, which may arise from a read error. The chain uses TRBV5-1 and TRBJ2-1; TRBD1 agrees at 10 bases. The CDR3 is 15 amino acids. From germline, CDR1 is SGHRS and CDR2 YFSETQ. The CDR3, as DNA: TGCGCCAGCACCTTGACAGGGGGCGTACACAATGAGCAGTTCTTC. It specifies CASTLTGGVHNEQFF.

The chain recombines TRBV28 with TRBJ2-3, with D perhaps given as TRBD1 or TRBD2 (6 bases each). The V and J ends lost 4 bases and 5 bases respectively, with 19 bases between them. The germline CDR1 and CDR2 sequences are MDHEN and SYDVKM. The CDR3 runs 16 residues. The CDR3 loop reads CASSSRTGAPGDTQYF. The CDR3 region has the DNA TGTGCCAGCAGTTCCCGAACGGGGGCACCCGGAGATACGCAGTATTTT. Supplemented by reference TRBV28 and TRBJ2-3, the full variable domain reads DVKVTQSSRYLVKRTGEKVFLECVQDMDHENMFWYRQDPGLGLRLIYFSYDVKMKEKGDIPEGYSVSREKKERFSLILESASTNQTSMYLCASSSRTGAPGDTQYFGPGTRLTVL.

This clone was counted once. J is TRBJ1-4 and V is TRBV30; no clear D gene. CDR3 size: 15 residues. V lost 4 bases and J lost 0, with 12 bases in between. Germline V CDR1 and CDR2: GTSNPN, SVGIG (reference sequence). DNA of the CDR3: TGTGCCTGGACGGTAGCGGGCGCAACTAATGAAAAACTGTTTTTT. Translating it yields CAWTVAGATNEKLFF.

The CDR3: CSVEENRGGYEQYF. The CDR3 nucleotides read TGCAGCGTTGAAGAGAACAGGGGTGGGTACGAGCAGTACTTC. V usage is TRBV29-1 and J usage is TRBJ2-7, with TRBD1 matching over 7 bases. The germline gives CDR1 SQVTM, CDR2 ANQGSEA. V was pared by 0 bases and J by 4 bases, with 6 bases of the junction left unmatched. There are 14 residues in the CDR3.

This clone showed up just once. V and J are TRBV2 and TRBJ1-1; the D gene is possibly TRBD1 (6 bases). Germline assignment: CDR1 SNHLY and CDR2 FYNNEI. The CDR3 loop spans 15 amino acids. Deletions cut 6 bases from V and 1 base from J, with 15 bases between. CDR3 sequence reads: CASRTPGQSNTEAFF. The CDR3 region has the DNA TGTGCCAGCAGGACCCCGGGACAATCGAACACTGAAGCTTTCTTT.

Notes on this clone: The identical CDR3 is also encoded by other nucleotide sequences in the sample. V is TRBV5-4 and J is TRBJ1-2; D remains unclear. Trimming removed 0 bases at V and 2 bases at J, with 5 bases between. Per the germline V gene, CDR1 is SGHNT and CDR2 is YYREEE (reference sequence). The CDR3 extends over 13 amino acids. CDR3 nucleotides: TGTGCCAGCAGCTTGGGAAGGAACTATGGCTACACCTTC. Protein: CASSLGRNYGYTF.

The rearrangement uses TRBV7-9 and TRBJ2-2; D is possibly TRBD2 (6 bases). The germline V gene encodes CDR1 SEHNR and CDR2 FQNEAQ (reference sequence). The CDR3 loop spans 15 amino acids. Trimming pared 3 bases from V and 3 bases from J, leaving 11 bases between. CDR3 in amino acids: CASSLLGLDTGELFF. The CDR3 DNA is TGTGCCAGCAGCTTGTTGGGACTCGACACCGGGGAGCTGTTTTTT.

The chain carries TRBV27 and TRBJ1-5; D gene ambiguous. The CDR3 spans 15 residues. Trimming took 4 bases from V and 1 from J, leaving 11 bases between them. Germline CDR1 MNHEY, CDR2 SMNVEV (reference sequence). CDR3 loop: CASSSRRLSNQPQHF. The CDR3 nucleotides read TGTGCCAGCAGTTCCCGAAGATTAAGCAATCAGCCCCAGCATTTT.

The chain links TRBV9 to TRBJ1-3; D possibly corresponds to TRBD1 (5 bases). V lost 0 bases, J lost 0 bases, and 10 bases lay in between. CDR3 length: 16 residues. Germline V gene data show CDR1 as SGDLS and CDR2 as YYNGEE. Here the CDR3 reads CASSVEGRGSGNTIYF. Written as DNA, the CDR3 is TGTGCCAGCAGCGTAGAAGGGAGGGGCTCTGGAAACACCATATATTTT.

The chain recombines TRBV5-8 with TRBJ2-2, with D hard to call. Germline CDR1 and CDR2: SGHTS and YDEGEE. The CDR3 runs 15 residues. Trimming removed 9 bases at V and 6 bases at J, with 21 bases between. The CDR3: CATTLTGPGPGELFF. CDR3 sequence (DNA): TGTGCCACCACCCTTACCGGGCCTGGGCCCGGGGAGCTGTTTTTT.

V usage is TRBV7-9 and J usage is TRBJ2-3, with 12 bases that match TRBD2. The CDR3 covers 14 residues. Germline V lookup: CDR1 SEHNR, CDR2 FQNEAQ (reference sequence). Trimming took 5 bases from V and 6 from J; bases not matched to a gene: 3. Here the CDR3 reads CASSPTSGSDTQYF. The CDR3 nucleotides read TGTGCCAGCAGCCCGACTAGCGGGAGTGATACGCAGTATTTT.

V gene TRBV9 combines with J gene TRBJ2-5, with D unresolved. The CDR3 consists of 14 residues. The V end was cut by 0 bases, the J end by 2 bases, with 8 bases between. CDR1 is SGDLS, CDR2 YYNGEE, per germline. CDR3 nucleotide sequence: TGTGCCAGCAGCGTAGGGGCCGGGCAAGAGACCCAGTACTTC. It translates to CASSVGAGQETQYF.

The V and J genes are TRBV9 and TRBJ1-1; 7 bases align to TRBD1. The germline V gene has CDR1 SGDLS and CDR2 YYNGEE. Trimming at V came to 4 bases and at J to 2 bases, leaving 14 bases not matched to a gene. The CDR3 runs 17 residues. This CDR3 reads CASSPTPPGQPNTEAFF. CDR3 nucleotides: TGTGCCAGCAGCCCAACGCCTCCGGGACAGCCTAACACTGAAGCTTTCTTT.

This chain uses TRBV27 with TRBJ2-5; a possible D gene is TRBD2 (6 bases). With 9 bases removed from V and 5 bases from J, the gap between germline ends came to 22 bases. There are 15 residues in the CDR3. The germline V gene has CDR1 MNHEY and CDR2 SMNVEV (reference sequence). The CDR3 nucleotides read TGTGCCAGGGCGGATGTTAGCGGCGTCGGGGAGACCCAGTACTTC. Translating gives CARADVSGVGETQYF.

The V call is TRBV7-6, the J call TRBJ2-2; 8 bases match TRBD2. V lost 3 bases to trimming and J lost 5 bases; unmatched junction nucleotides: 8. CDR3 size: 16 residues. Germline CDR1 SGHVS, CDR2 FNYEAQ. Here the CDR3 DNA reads TGTGCCAGCAGCTTGGGGGCGAAGCGGGAGACCGGGGAGCTGTTTTTT. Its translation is CASSLGAKRETGELFF. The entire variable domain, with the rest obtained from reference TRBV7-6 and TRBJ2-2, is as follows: GAGVSQSPRYKVTKRGQDVALRCDPISGHVSLYWYRQALGQGPEFLTYFNYEAQQDKSGLPNDRFSAERPEGSISTLTIQRTEQRDSAMYRCASSLGAKRETGELFFGEGSRLTVL.

The CDR3 reads CASSYEWARSSYEQYF. In DNA form, the CDR3 reads TGTGCCAGCAGCTATGAATGGGCTAGGAGCTCCTACGAGCAGTACTTC. This chain links TRBV7-2 with TRBJ2-7; D unclear. The CDR3 runs 16 residues. In germline, CDR1 is SGHTA, CDR2 FQGNSA. Trimming pared 4 bases from V and 0 bases from J, leaving 16 bases between. The full variable domain, in which reference TRBV7-2 and TRBJ2-7 provide the parts outside the CDR3, is GAGVSQSPSNKVTEKGKDVELRCDPISGHTALYWYRQSLGQGLEFLIYFQGNSAPDKSGLPSDRFSAERTGGSVSTLTIQRTQQEDSAVYLCASSYEWARSSYEQYFGPGTRLTVT.

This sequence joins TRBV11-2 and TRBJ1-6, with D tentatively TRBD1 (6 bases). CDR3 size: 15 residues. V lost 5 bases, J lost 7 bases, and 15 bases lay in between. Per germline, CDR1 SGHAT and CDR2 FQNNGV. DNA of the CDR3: TGTGCCAGCAGCCTCCGGGGACAAGACAATTCACCCCTCCACTTT. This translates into CASSLRGQDNSPLHF.

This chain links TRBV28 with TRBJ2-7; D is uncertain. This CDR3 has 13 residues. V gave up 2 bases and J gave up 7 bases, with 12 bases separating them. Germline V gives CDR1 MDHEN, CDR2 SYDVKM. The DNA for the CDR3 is TGTGCCAGCAGTTTAATGGGTAATCAGGAGCAGTACTTC. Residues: CASSLMGNQEQYF.

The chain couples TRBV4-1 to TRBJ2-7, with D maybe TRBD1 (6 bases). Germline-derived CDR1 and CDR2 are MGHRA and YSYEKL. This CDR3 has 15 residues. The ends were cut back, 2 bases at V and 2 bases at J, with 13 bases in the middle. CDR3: CASSQPKQGPYEQYF. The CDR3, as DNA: TGCGCCAGCAGCCAACCAAAACAGGGCCCCTACGAGCAGTACTTC.